A selection of T cell receptor beta chains follows, all from one sample in a study of cytomegalovirus exposure and HLA in healthy donors. Using immunoSEQ multiplex PCR, the repertoire was profiled, and TCRdb retains in-frame clones only, with some absent. The sample shows tens of thousands of clones, 80% to 95% of them seen only once. The sample was PBMCs. The source is a man aged 18 to 30 in good health and CMV-seronegative. Both conserved end residues are part of each CDR3. D genes are given only for firm matches. Clone size appears in some rows only: once, few, many, or a class for an expanded clone.

cdr3_nt cdr3_aa j_call v_call d_call clone_size
TGTGCCAGCTCACCTCCAATTAGGGAGCGGGAGAAAGGCAATGAGCAGTTCTTC CASSPPIREREKGNEQFF TRBJ2-1 TRBV18 TRBD2 -
TGTGCCAGTAGTATGGCAGGGCCAGCTAACTATGGCTACACCTTC CASSMAGPANYGYTF TRBJ1-2 TRBV19 - -
TGTGCCACCAGCACCGAAGGAGGGATTCAGCCCCAGCATTTT CATSTEGGIQPQHF TRBJ1-5 TRBV15 - -
TGTGCCAGCAGCTTAGTCGTCTACGAGCAGTACTTC CASSLVVYEQYF TRBJ2-7 TRBV7-8 - -
TGTGCCATCAGGCTAAGCTCCAACACCGGGGAGCTGTTTTTT CAIRLSSNTGELFF TRBJ2-2 TRBV10-3 - once
TGTGCCAGCAGCCCTTTGCCGGGACTAGCGCACAATGAGCAGTTCTTC CASSPLPGLAHNEQFF TRBJ2-1 TRBV7-9 TRBD2 -
TGTGCCAGCAGCAAAGAGGTGGCGGGTGCAACCGGACGAACCTACAATGAGCAGTTCTTC CASSKEVAGATGRTYNEQFF TRBJ2-1 TRBV21-1 - -
TGTGCCAGCAGCCCCCCGGGGGGGAGAGGGGGAAATGAGCAGTTCTTC CASSPPGGRGGNEQFF TRBJ2-1 TRBV5-4 TRBD2 -
TGCGCCAGCAGCTTGGATGTGGGCCTGAACACTGAAGCTTTCTTT CASSLDVGLNTEAFF TRBJ1-1 TRBV5-1 - -
TGTGCCTGGAGTGTGGGACTGTCTAACGAGCAGTACTTC CAWSVGLSNEQYF TRBJ2-7 TRBV30 - -
TGTGCCAGCAGCGTAGGGAGCACCGGGGAGCTGTTTTTT CASSVGSTGELFF TRBJ2-2 TRBV9 - few
TGTGCCAGTAGACAGAGGGACACCGGGGAGCTGTTTTTT CASRQRDTGELFF TRBJ2-2 TRBV19 - -
TGCGCCAGCAGCTTGGGGCGGGCCGAAGGCACTGAAGCTTTCTTT CASSLGRAEGTEAFF TRBJ1-1 TRBV5-1 - few
TGTGCCAGCAGCCCAACCTACGGGGACAGCTATGGCTACACCTTC CASSPTYGDSYGYTF TRBJ1-2 TRBV6-1 TRBD1 -
TGTGCCAGCAGACCTACAGGGGGCGGGAACACCGGGGAGCTGTTTTTT CASRPTGGGNTGELFF TRBJ2-2 TRBV7-6 TRBD1 -
TGTGCCAGCAGTCGCCCAGGGCTTGATGAGCAGTTCTTC CASSRPGLDEQFF TRBJ2-1 TRBV6-5 - -
TGTGCCAGTAGTGCTGCAGGGGGCGCAGGCAATCAGCCCCAGCATTTT CASSAAGGAGNQPQHF TRBJ1-5 TRBV19 TRBD1 -
TGTGCCAGCAGCGTTGGACAGGGAACGTACGAGCAGTACTTC CASSVGQGTYEQYF TRBJ2-7 TRBV5-4 TRBD1 -
TGTGCCATCAGTGACCCGGGACAGGGGGTTAATGAGCAGTTCTTC CAISDPGQGVNEQFF TRBJ2-1 TRBV10-3 TRBD1 -
TGTGCCAGCAGAGAGTATGGCGGCGACACTGAAGCTTTCTTT CASREYGGDTEAFF TRBJ1-1 TRBV27 - -
TGTGCCAGCAGCCCCCTAGAGACCCAGTACTTC CASSPLETQYF TRBJ2-5 TRBV6-1 - -
TGTGCCAGCAGTGTCGTCGGGCGGGAGCTTGATACGCAGTATTTT CASSVVGRELDTQYF TRBJ2-3 TRBV2 TRBD2 -
TGTGCCAGCAGCTTAGGAGGCTCCGACTTGGACACCATATATTTT CASSLGGSDLDTIYF TRBJ1-3 TRBV13 - -
TGTGCCAGCTCACCCCTACATGGACAGGCGACTAACTATGGCTACACCTTC CASSPLHGQATNYGYTF TRBJ1-2 TRBV18 TRBD1 -
TGTGCCAGCAATGGACAGGGTGAGACTGAAGCTTTCTTT CASNGQGETEAFF TRBJ1-1 TRBV7-8 TRBD1 once
TGTGCTAGCAGCGCCTCCGGGACAGGGGGGCCCGGGGAGCTGTTTTTT CASSASGTGGPGELFF TRBJ2-2 TRBV7-7 TRBD1 -
TGTGCCAGCAGCTTGAATAATCTTCTGGGGGAGCTGTTTTTT CASSLNNLLGELFF TRBJ2-2 TRBV5-6 - -
TGTGCCAGCAGTGACTCCAGGGTAGGAGGGACAGATACGCAGTATTTT CASSDSRVGGTDTQYF TRBJ2-3 TRBV6-4 - -
TGTGCCAGCAGCTTGGTCAACAGGGGGTTGTCCGAGCAGTACTTC CASSLVNRGLSEQYF TRBJ2-7 TRBV5-6 TRBD1 -
TGTGCCAGCAGTCCTACCCGGGACAGCCACGAGCAGTACTTC CASSPTRDSHEQYF TRBJ2-7 TRBV6-4 TRBD1 -
TGTGCCAGCAGTTCTAGCGGGGGGGCCGGTGAGCAGTTCTTC CASSSSGGAGEQFF TRBJ2-1 TRBV6-6 TRBD2 -
TGTGCCAGCAGGCTACAGACCTACTCCTACGAGCAGTACTTC CASRLQTYSYEQYF TRBJ2-7 TRBV7-8 - -
TGTGCCAGCAGCTTAGCGCTAGCCGGGAGGTTCGAGCAGTACTTC CASSLALAGRFEQYF TRBJ2-7 TRBV7-2 TRBD2 -
TGTGCCATCAGGGAACAGGGGAGGCTTTCACCCCTCCACTTT CAIREQGRLSPLHF TRBJ1-6 TRBV10-3 TRBD1 -
TGTGCCAGCAGCCTCAATCAACTAGGTCTGAACACCGGGGAGCTGTTTTTT CASSLNQLGLNTGELFF TRBJ2-2 TRBV7-9 - -
TGTGCCAGCAGCCCTGAGAACAATCAGCCCCAGCATTTT CASSPENNQPQHF TRBJ1-5 TRBV5-8 - -
TGTGCCAGCAGGCAGGGGAACACTGAAGCTTTCTTT CASRQGNTEAFF TRBJ1-1 TRBV6-1 - once
TGTGCCAGCAGTAGGCGACGACCCGAGGGAGATACGCAGTATTTT CASSRRRPEGDTQYF TRBJ2-3 TRBV6-5 - once
TGTGCCAGCAGCAGAGTTAGCGGGGGGATTGATGAGCAGTTCTTC CASSRVSGGIDEQFF TRBJ2-1 TRBV6-4 TRBD2 -
TGTGCCAGTAAGCGGGAGGGCCAGAGTGAGACCCAGTACTTC CASKREGQSETQYF TRBJ2-5 TRBV2 TRBD2 -
TGCGCCAGCAGCTTGGCTACAGGGGGCCGGGGCACTGAAGCTTTCTTT CASSLATGGRGTEAFF TRBJ1-1 TRBV5-1 TRBD1 -
TGCGCCAGCAGCTTTTCTGGAGACCCCAATCAGCCCCAGCATTTT CASSFSGDPNQPQHF TRBJ1-5 TRBV5-1 - -
TGTGCCAGCGTAGGACAGAACACTGAAGCTTTCTTT CASVGQNTEAFF TRBJ1-1 TRBV28 - -
TGTGCTAGTGGTTTGACAGGGACGCAAGAGACCCAGTACTTC CASGLTGTQETQYF TRBJ2-5 TRBV12-5 - once
TGCAGCGTTGATTGGCAGGGCCCAGATACGCAGTATTTT CSVDWQGPDTQYF TRBJ2-3 TRBV29-1 - -
TGTGCCAGCAGCGAGGACAGGTCAGTCTCAAATGAGCAGTTCTTC CASSEDRSVSNEQFF TRBJ2-1 TRBV2 TRBD1 once
TGTGCCAGCAGCCGCATGTCGGGGGGGAACACTGAAGCTTTCTTT CASSRMSGGNTEAFF TRBJ1-1 TRBV6-5 - -
TGTGCCAGCAGCCGATCAGGGGAGAACTATGGCTACACCTTC CASSRSGENYGYTF TRBJ1-2 TRBV7-8 - -
TGTGCCAGCAGTTTATCGGGAAGGACAGGGATCTATGGCTACACCTTC CASSLSGRTGIYGYTF TRBJ1-2 TRBV27 TRBD1 -
TGCGCCAGCAGCTCGGGGGGAAGCACAGATACGCAGTATTTT CASSSGGSTDTQYF TRBJ2-3 TRBV5-1 TRBD2 once
TGTGGTTCGGGACAGTCAATTTACGAGCAGTACTTC CGSGQSIYEQYF TRBJ2-7 TRBV6-5 TRBD1 -
TGCGCCAGCAGCTTAGCGACTTCAGATACGCAGTATTTT CASSLATSDTQYF TRBJ2-3 TRBV5-1 - -
TGTGCCAGCAGCTTGGCCACAGGGGGATATGGCTACACCTTC CASSLATGGYGYTF TRBJ1-2 TRBV5-6 TRBD1 -
TGTGCCAGCAGTTCCACCCGGGACAGGGTAATGAATCAGCCCCAGCATTTT CASSSTRDRVMNQPQHF TRBJ1-5 TRBV27 TRBD1 -
TGTGCCAGCAGCCAAGAAGATCGGGGGTCATCCTACGAGCAGTACTTC CASSQEDRGSSYEQYF TRBJ2-7 TRBV4-2 - once
TGTGCCAGCAGCGCGGTTGGAAACACCATATATTTT CASSAVGNTIYF TRBJ1-3 TRBV9 - few
TGTGCCAGCAGCTTAAGGGTGACAGGCGTAAACTACGAGCAGTACTTC CASSLRVTGVNYEQYF TRBJ2-7 TRBV7-2 - -
TGCAGCGTCTGGGACAGCCTCTATGGCTACACCTTC CSVWDSLYGYTF TRBJ1-2 TRBV29-1 TRBD1 -
TGCGCCAGCAGGAGCGGAGGGCAGAACAATGAGCAGTTCTTC CASRSGGQNNEQFF TRBJ2-1 TRBV5-1 - -